The entry that follows covers one TCR beta chain sequence. What it recognizes is unknown. This sample stems from a study of naive and memory T cell subsets. Findings of the study overall: Over 90% of naive TCR sequences appeared only once, unlike memory subsets. Each distinct alpha or beta sequence counts as one clonotype.

Both TRBC1 and TRBC2 were covered by a beta constant-region primer of two equimolar oligonucleotides. Ligated cDNA was amplified by four rounds of PCR with nested alpha and beta constant-region primers and SP2. TCRdb redid the calling of the UMI-ligation and nested PCR reads with MiXCR, one entry per CDR3 protein. Of some 110,000 distinct CDR3 sequences listed, over 30% are singletons. After CD4 positive bead selection, the CD4-negative fraction gave CD8 T cells. Cells stained for CD3, CD4, CD8, CD45RA, CD27 and viability were sorted into four CD45RA/CD27 subsets. V was clipped by 0 bases and J by 2 bases; unmatched bases: 6. Looked up from germline, CDR1 is MNHGY and CDR2 is SAAAGT. The CDR3 totals 17 residues.

This chain joins TRBV6-8 and TRBJ1-2, with 10 bases fitting TRBD1. Sequencing was done on a sample of central memory CD4+ T cells from blood. The TCR originated in a human donor in good health. CDR3: CASSYSGQGLGNYGYTF. In nucleotides, the CDR3 is TGTGCCAGCAGTTACTCGGGACAGGGGTTGGGAAACTATGGCTACACCTTC.